Listed below are T cell receptor beta chains from one sample, sequenced in a study of T cell changes during pregnancy in multiple sclerosis. The table came from immunoSEQ multiplex PCR; TCRdb's copy has only in-frame clones and leaves some out. Seen here are approximately 65,000 clones, almost 97% observed once, and the top ten hold 2% to 3%. This specimen consisted of CD8+ T cells from peripheral blood mononuclear cells, obtained after pregnancy. The receptors stem from a female donor with multiple sclerosis, enrolled in a pregnancy study. The CDR3 runs from the conserved cysteine through the conserved F or W. Fields, in order: J gene, V gene, D gene, clone size, CDR3 DNA, CDR3 protein. A D gene is named only where the DNA matches it firmly. Clone size is shown for a subset of rows, as once, few, many or a class of expanded clone.

TRBJ1-2 TRBV28 TRBD1 . TGTGCCAGCAGTTTGAGGGACAGGGGGAACTATGGCTACACCTTC CASSLRDRGNYGYTF
TRBJ1-2 TRBV5-6 . . TGTGCCAGCAGGCCGCCAGGACAGCTCATCTCCGTCCATGGCTACACCTTC CASRPPGQLISVHGYTF
TRBJ2-3 TRBV11-2 TRBD1 . TGTGCCAGCAGCCACCCGGGACAGGGGGAGTATTTT CASSHPGQGEYF
TRBJ2-2 TRBV5-1 TRBD1 . TGCGCCAGCAGCTTGAGGGGGCAGGACACCGGGGAGCTGTTTTTT CASSLRGQDTGELFF
TRBJ2-1 TRBV6-5 TRBD1 . TGTGCCAGCAGTTTCCAGGGGGCGACTGAGCAGTTCTTC CASSFQGATEQFF
TRBJ2-3 TRBV9 TRBD1 once TGTGCCAGCAGCGGACGGGACAGGTCAACTAGCACAGATACGCAGTATTTT CASSGRDRSTSTDTQYF
TRBJ1-5 TRBV27 TRBD1 . TGTGCCAGCAGGGGACAGGGTGGTCAGCCCCAGCATTTT CASRGQGGQPQHF
TRBJ1-4 TRBV28 . . TGTGCCAGCAGCCGACCTCAACAGGGTCCTAATGAAAAACTGTTTTTT CASSRPQQGPNEKLFF
TRBJ2-5 TRBV27 . . TGTGCCAGCAGGGGCACTAGTACTCAAGAGACCCAGTACTTC CASRGTSTQETQYF
TRBJ2-1 TRBV4-3 . . TGCGCCAGCAGCCAAGGGGCAGGGGCCTCCTACAATGAGCAGTTCTTC CASSQGAGASYNEQFF
TRBJ2-5 TRBV6-5 TRBD2 . TGTGCCAGTCGGTTTAGAGCGGGGTCCCAAGAGACCCAGTACTTC CASRFRAGSQETQYF
TRBJ2-1 TRBV5-1 TRBD1 . TGCGCCAGCAGCTTTCGGCAGGGGGCCTACAATGAGCAGTTCTTC CASSFRQGAYNEQFF
TRBJ2-7 TRBV6-5 . once TGTGCCAGCAGTTACCAGGACAGCTACGAGCAGTACTTC CASSYQDSYEQYF
TRBJ2-5 TRBV7-2 TRBD2 . TGTGCCAGCAGCCCTGCCGGGACTAGCGGCCCCCAAGAGACCCAGTACTTC CASSPAGTSGPQETQYF
TRBJ2-7 TRBV7-9 . . TGTGCCAGCAGCCCCGCCTGGGGGGGACACGTCTACGAGCAGTACTTC CASSPAWGGHVYEQYF
TRBJ2-3 TRBV28 . . TGTGCCAGCAATCAACACCAGGGGAGCACAGATACGCAGTATTTT CASNQHQGSTDTQYF
TRBJ1-2 TRBV27 . . TGTGCCAGCAGTTATTCGGGTGGTCCCACGAACTATGGCTACACCTTC CASSYSGGPTNYGYTF
TRBJ2-4 TRBV13 . . TGTGCCAGCAGCTTAGGCCTCTCTAGCCTAGCCAAAAACATTCAGTACTTC CASSLGLSSLAKNIQYF
TRBJ2-7 TRBV4-1 TRBD2 . TGCGCCAGCAGCCCAGGGACTAGCGGACGTCCCTACGAGCAGTACTTC CASSPGTSGRPYEQYF